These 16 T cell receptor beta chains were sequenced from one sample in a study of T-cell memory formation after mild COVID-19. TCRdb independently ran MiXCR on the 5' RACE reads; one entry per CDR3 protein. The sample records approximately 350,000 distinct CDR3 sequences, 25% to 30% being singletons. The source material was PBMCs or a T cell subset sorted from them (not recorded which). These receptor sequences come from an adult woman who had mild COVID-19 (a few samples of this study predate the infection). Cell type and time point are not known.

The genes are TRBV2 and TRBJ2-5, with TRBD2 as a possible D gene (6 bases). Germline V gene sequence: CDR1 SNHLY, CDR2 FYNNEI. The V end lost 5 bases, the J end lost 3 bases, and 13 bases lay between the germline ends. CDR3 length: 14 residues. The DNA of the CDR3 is TGTGCCAGCAGTCCCTGGACGGGAGAAGAGACCCAGTACTTC. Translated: CASSPWTGEETQYF.

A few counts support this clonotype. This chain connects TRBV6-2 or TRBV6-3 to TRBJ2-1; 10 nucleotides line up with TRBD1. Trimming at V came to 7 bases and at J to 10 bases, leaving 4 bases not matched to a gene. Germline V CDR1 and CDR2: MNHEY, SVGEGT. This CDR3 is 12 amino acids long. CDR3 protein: CASTDRGREQFF. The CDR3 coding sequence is TGTGCCAGCACTGACAGGGGGCGAGAGCAGTTCTTC.

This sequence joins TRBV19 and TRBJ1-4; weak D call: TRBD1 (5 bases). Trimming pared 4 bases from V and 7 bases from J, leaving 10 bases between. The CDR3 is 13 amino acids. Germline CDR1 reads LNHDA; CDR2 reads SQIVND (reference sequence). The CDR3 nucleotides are TGTGCCAGTAGTACTCCCGGGGGTGAAAAACTGTTTTTT. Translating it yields CASSTPGGEKLFF. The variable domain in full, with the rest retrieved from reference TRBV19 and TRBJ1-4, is DGGITQSPKYLFRKEGQNVTLSCEQNLNHDAMYWYRQDPGQGLRLIYYSQIVNDFQKGDIAEGYSVSREKKESFPLTVTSAQKNPTAFYLCASSTPGGEKLFFGSGTQLSVL.

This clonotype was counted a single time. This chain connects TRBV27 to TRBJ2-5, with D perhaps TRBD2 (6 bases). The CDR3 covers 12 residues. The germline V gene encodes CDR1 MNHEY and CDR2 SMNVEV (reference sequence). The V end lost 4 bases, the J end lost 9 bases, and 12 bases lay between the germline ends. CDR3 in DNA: TGTGCCAGCAGTTGGAGGGGAGGAGCCCAGTACTTC. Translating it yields CASSWRGGAQYF.

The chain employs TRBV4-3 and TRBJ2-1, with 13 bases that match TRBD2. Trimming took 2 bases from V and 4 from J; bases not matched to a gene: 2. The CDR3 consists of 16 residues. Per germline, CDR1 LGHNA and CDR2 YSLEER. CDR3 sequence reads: CASSQQLAGGYNEQFF. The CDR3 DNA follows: TGCGCCAGCAGCCAACAACTAGCGGGAGGGTACAATGAGCAGTTCTTC.

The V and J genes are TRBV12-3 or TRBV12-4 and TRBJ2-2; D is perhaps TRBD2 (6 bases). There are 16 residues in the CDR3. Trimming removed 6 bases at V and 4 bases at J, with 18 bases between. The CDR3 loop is CASRPTGGAITGELFF. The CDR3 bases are TGTGCCAGCAGGCCCACGGGCGGGGCGATCACCGGGGAGCTGTTTTTT.

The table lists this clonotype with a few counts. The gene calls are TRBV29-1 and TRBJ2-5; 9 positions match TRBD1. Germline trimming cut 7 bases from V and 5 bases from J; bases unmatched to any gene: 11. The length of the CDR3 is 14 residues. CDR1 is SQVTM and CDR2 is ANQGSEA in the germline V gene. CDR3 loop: CSAGGGQGGETQYF. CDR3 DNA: TGCAGCGCTGGAGGGGGACAGGGCGGGGAGACCCAGTACTTC.

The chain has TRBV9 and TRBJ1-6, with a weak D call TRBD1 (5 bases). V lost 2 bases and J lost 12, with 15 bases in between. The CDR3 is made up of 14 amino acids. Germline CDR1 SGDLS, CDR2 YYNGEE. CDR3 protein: CASSVGGRAEPLHF. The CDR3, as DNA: TGTGCCAGCAGCGTGGGGGGAAGGGCCGAACCCCTCCACTTT.

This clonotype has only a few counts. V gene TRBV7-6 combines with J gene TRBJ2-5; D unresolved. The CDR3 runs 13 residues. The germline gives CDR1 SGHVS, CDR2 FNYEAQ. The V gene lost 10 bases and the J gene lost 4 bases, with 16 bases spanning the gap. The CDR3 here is CATSRTDRETQYF. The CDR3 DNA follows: TGTGCCACCTCAAGGACGGATAGAGAGACCCAGTACTTC. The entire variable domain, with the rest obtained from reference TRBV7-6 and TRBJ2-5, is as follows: GAGVSQSPRYKVTKRGQDVALRCDPISGHVSLYWYRQALGQGPEFLTYFNYEAQQDKSGLPNDRFSAERPEGSISTLTIQRTEQRDSAMYRCATSRTDRETQYFGPGTRLLVL.

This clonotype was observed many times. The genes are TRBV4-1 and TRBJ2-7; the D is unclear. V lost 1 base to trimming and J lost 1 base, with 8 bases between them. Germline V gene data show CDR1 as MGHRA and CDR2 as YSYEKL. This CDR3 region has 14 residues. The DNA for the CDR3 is TGCGCCAGCAGCCAAGTGGCTGGGTCCTACGAGCAGTACTTC. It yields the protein CASSQVAGSYEQYF.

The CDR3 reads CASSPHSTGTPTDTQYF. CDR3 in DNA: TGTGCCAGCAGCCCCCACTCGACCGGGACTCCCACCGATACGCAGTATTTT. The chain combines TRBV3-1 with TRBJ2-3, with D perhaps TRBD2 (6 bases). CDR3 length equals 17 residues. V was cut by 4 bases and J by 6 bases, with 23 bases left in between. CDR1 and CDR2 from the germline V gene are LGHDT and YNNKEL (reference sequence).

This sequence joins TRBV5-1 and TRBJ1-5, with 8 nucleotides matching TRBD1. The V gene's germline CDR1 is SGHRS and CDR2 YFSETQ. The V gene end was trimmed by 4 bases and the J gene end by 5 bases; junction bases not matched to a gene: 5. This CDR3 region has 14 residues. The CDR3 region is CASSPMDRDQPQHF. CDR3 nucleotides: TGCGCCAGCAGCCCCATGGACAGGGATCAGCCCCAGCATTTT.

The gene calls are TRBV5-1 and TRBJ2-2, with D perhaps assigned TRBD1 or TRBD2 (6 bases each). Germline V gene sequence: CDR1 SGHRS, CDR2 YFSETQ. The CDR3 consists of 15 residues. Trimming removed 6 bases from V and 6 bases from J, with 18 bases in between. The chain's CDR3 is CASMRGVTDPGELFF. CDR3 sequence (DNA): TGCGCCAGCATGAGGGGGGTAACTGACCCCGGGGAGCTGTTTTTT.

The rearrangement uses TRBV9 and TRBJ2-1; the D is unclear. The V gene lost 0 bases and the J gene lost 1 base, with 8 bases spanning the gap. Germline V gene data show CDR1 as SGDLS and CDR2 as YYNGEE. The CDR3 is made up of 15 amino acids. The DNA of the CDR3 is TGTGCCAGCAGCGTAGAGGTGGCATCCTACAATGAGCAGTTCTTC. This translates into CASSVEVASYNEQFF.

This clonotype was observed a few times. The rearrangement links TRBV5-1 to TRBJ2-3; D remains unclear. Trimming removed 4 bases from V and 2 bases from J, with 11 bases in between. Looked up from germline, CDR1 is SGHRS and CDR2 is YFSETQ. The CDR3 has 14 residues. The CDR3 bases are TGCGCCAGCAGCCAGGACCATTTCACAGATACGCAGTATTTT. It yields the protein CASSQDHFTDTQYF.

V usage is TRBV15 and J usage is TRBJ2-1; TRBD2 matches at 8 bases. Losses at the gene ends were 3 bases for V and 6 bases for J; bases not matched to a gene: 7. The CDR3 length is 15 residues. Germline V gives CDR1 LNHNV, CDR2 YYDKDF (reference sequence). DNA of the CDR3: TGTGCCACCAGCAGGGGAGGCGGGGGGACCAATGAGCAGTTCTTC. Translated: CATSRGGGGTNEQFF. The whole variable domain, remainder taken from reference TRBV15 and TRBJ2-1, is DAMVIQNPRYQVTQFGKPVTLSCSQTLNHNVMYWYQQKSSQAPKLLFHYYDKDFNNEADTPDNFQSRRPNTSFCFLDIRSPGLGDTAMYLCATSRGGGGTNEQFFGPGTRLTVL.